This T cell receptor beta chain is from a study of OX40 agonist ivuxolimab in advanced cancers. Overall study: Ivuxolimab was delivered to patients intravenously every 2 weeks at doses spanning 0.01 to 10 mg/kg.

This clone came up a few times. Using immunoSEQ multiplex PCR, the repertoire was profiled, and TCRdb retains in-frame clones only, with some absent. The sample holds about 81,000 clones; more than 75% are singletons and the top ten take around 0.45%. The CDR3 length is 15 residues. In germline, CDR1 is SGDLS, CDR2 YYNGEE. V shed 4 bases and J 2 bases; nucleotides not matched to a gene: 7. The V and J genes are TRBV9 and TRBJ1-2, with 8 positions matching TRBD1. The sample consisted of CD4+ or CD8+ T cells sorted from blood, taken in a trial of the OX40 agonist ivuxolimab. The origin of this receptor is an adult with an advanced solid tumor such as melanoma, head and neck, liver or kidney cancer. CDR3 loop: CASSPPAGGNYGYTF. The CDR3 DNA sequence: TGTGCCAGCAGCCCCCCAGCAGGGGGCAACTATGGCTACACCTTC. Supplemented by reference TRBV9 and TRBJ1-2, the full variable domain reads DSGVTQTPKHLITATGQRVTLRCSPRSGDLSVYWYQQSLDQGLQFLIQYYNGEERAKGNILERFSAQQFPDLHSELNLSSLELGDSALYFCASSPPAGGNYGYTFGSGTRLTVV.